These 9 T cell receptor beta chains share one sample of origin, sequenced in a study of blood T cells in healthy people across ages. A second PCR of 7 to 11 cycles used a sample-barcoded 5' primer and a J-beta primer mix. TCRdb re-derived calls from the 5' RACE reads in MiXCR, one entry per CDR3 protein. The table shows approximately 900,000 distinct CDR3 sequences, with 25% to 35% occurring only once. These data also formed part of another study, on T cells of mothers and their children.

The sample consisted of blood. The receptors were gathered from a woman aged 40 to 50 in good health.

Ten or more counts support this clonotype. The rearrangement uses TRBV5-1 and TRBJ2-7; no firm D call. The V gene's germline CDR1 is SGHRS and CDR2 YFSETQ. V lost 3 bases and J lost 1, with 11 bases in between. This CDR3 comprises 14 residues. DNA for the CDR3: TGCGCCAGCAGCTCTGAAGGCTTATCCTACGAGCAGTACTTC. It is translated as CASSSEGLSYEQYF.

The DNA of the CDR3 is TGCAGTGCTAGAGGAGCGGCTAGCGGGGGAGTGTTCACAGATACGCAGTATTTT. This codes for CSARGAASGGVFTDTQYF. The rearrangement links TRBV20-1 to TRBJ2-3, with 10 bases identical to TRBD2. In germline, CDR1 is DFQATT, CDR2 SNEGSKA (reference sequence). CDR3 length: 18 residues. V lost 1 base, J lost 2 bases, and 12 bases stayed unmatched.

The sample holds many counts of this clonotype. The chain joins TRBV9 to TRBJ2-7; D is possibly TRBD1 (6 bases). The V gene lost 0 bases and the J gene lost 5 bases, with 12 bases spanning the gap. This CDR3 comprises 14 residues. Germline-derived CDR1 and CDR2 are SGDLS and YYNGEE. Here the CDR3 reads CASSVGNRANEQYF. The CDR3 DNA reads as TGTGCCAGCAGCGTAGGCAACAGGGCGAACGAGCAGTACTTC.

This clonotype was seen a few times. The chain couples TRBV4-3 to TRBJ1-1; D gene ambiguous. The germline V gene encodes CDR1 LGHNA and CDR2 YSLEER. The CDR3 consists of 15 residues. Deletions cut 0 bases from V and 1 base from J, with 9 bases between. In DNA form, the CDR3 reads TGCGCCAGCAGCCAAGAGTGGTCGGAGAACACTGAAGCTTTCTTT. Amino acids: CASSQEWSENTEAFF.

The rearrangement links TRBV10-3 to TRBJ2-7; D gene unclear. Trimming took 5 bases from V and 0 from J, leaving 8 bases between them. Germline CDR1 ENHRY, CDR2 SYGVKD. This CDR3 comprises 13 residues. The CDR3 reads CAISLIPSYEQYF. DNA of the CDR3: TGTGCCATCAGTCTCATTCCCTCCTACGAGCAGTACTTC.

V is TRBV20-1 and J is TRBJ2-5, with D possibly matching TRBD1 (5 bases). The V gene's germline CDR1 is DFQATT and CDR2 SNEGSKA (reference sequence). This CDR3 region has 13 residues. Trimming shortened V by 3 bases and J by 2 bases, and 10 bases separated the two germline ends. The CDR3 sequence: CSASSTVQETQYF. Written as DNA, the CDR3 is TGCAGTGCTAGCTCGACAGTTCAAGAGACCCAGTACTTC.

The rearrangement joins TRBV15 to TRBJ2-1; the match to TRBD2 covers 8 bases. Judging by the DNA end, TRBJ2-7 fits better; the J call may be wrong. Germline V lookup: CDR1 LNHNV, CDR2 YYDKDF (reference sequence). CDR3 length: 14 amino acids. CDR3 DNA sequence: TGTGCCACGAGTAAAAAAGCGGGAGCGGTTGAGCAGTACTTC. Translating it yields CATSKKAGAVEQYF.

This chain joins TRBV12-3 or TRBV12-4 and TRBJ2-1; 7 positions agree with TRBD2. The V segment lost 3 bases and the J segment 9 bases; nucleotides outside the gene matches: 5. This CDR3 spans 13 amino acids. In nucleotides, the CDR3 is TGTGCCAGCAGTTTTCGTCCGGGGGGTGAGCAGTTCTTC. It is translated as CASSFRPGGEQFF.

The chain links TRBV29-1 to TRBJ2-7, with 7 bases lining up with TRBD2. The germline V gene encodes CDR1 SQVTM and CDR2 ANQGSEA. CDR3 length: 14 amino acids. Unmatched junction bases numbered 7, after V lost 3 bases and J lost 2 bases. Written as DNA, the CDR3 is TGCAGCGTTGAGAGCGGGGCGGATCCCTACGAGCAGTACTTC. Protein: CSVESGADPYEQYF.